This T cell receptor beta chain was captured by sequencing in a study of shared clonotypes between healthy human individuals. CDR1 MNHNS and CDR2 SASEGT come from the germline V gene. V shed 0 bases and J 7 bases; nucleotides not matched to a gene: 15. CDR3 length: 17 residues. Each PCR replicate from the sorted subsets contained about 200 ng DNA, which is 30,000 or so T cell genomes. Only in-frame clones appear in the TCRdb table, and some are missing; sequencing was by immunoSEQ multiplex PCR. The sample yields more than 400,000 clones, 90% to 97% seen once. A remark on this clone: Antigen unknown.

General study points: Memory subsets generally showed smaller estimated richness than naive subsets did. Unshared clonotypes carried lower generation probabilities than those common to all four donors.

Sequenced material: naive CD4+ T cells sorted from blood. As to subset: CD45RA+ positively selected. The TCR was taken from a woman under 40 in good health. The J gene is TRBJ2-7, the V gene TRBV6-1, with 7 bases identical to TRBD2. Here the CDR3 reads CASSEALGGGLFWEQYF. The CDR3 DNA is TGTGCCAGCAGTGAAGCGCTCGGGGGAGGGCTGTTTTGGGAGCAGTACTTC.